These 18 T cell receptor beta chains were all obtained from the same sample, sequenced in a study of shared clonotypes between healthy human individuals. Sequencing used immunoSEQ multiplex PCR; TCRdb keeps in-frame clones, though not all of them. The sample has over a million clones; roughly 96% are singletons. Sequencing was performed on naive CD4+ T cells sorted from blood. Subset noted: CD45RA+ positively selected. Receptors were obtained from a man aged 25-40 years in good health.

The chain carries TRBV18 and TRBJ2-1; D assignment may be TRBD1 or TRBD2 (5 bases each). V lost 3 bases and J 6 bases, leaving 15 bases between the germline ends. This CDR3 is 15 amino acids long. Germline CDR1 and CDR2: KGHSH and LQKENI. CDR3 coding DNA: TGTGCCAGCTCACCTACGGGACCCACAGCCAATGAGCAGTTCTTC. Amino acids: CASSPTGPTANEQFF.

This chain joins TRBV5-6 and TRBJ1-2; D is unclear. V lost 1 base, J lost 7 bases, and 8 bases lay in between. Germline CDR1 SGHDT, CDR2 YYEEEE. The CDR3 length is 12 residues. CDR3 protein: CASSLPTGGYTF. The CDR3 DNA is TGTGCCAGCAGCTTGCCCACGGGTGGCTACACCTTC.

The chain links TRBV2 to TRBJ2-7; unclear D gene. This CDR3 is 15 amino acids long. Germline V gives CDR1 SNHLY, CDR2 FYNNEI. V was shortened by 1 base and J by 6 bases, with 16 bases between the two germline ends. The CDR3 loop reads CASSEVTSLPTEQYF. The CDR3 coding sequence is TGTGCCAGCAGTGAAGTGACATCCCTCCCCACCGAGCAGTACTTC.

The chain uses TRBV30 and TRBJ1-3; no clear D. Between the trimmed V and J ends, which lost 2 bases and 12 bases, there was a span of 11 bases. The CDR3 runs to 11 residues. Germline CDR1 reads GTSNPN; CDR2 reads SVGIG (reference sequence). The CDR3 is CAWSPGPRIYF. The CDR3 region has the DNA TGTGCCTGGAGTCCCGGGCCACGCATATATTTT.

This clone was seen only once. The chain has TRBV10-1 and TRBJ2-7, with TRBD1 identical over 9 bases. The CDR3 has 13 amino acids. CDR1 and CDR2 (germline): WNHNN, SYGVQD (reference sequence). Trimming cost V 6 bases and J 5 bases; bases outside gene matches: 5. DNA of the CDR3: TGCGCCAGCAGACAGGGGGCGGGAGACGAGCAGTACTTC. Translation: CASRQGAGDEQYF.

V and J are TRBV15 and TRBJ2-1; D assignment may be TRBD1 or TRBD2 (7 bases each). Germline V gene sequence: CDR1 LNHNV, CDR2 YYDKDF (reference sequence). The CDR3 loop spans 14 amino acids. Trimming took off 5 bases at V and 7 bases at J, with 15 bases between the two ends. CDR3 nucleotide sequence: TGTGCCACCAGCTGGGGGGGCAGGGGGAATGAGCAGTTCTTC. Translated, it gives CATSWGGRGNEQFF.

V usage is TRBV28 and J usage is TRBJ2-3, with TRBD2 matching 8 bases. The CDR3 is 16 residues long. Trimming at V came to 6 bases and at J to 0 bases, leaving 8 bases not matched to a gene. Per germline, CDR1 MDHEN and CDR2 SYDVKM. The CDR3 loop is CASSLTSGRSTDTQYF. The DNA for the CDR3 is TGTGCCAGCAGCCTAACTAGCGGCCGGAGCACAGATACGCAGTATTTT.

The chain combines TRBV4-1 with TRBJ2-5, with 10 bases fitting TRBD1. CDR1 is MGHRA and CDR2 is YSYEKL in the germline V gene. Unmatched junction bases numbered 9, after V lost 6 bases and J lost 2 bases. There are 16 residues in the CDR3. The chain's CDR3 is CASSRGQGGLQETQYF. The DNA of the CDR3 is TGCGCCAGCAGTCGCGGACAGGGGGGTTTGCAAGAGACCCAGTACTTC.

The chain uses TRBV2 and TRBJ2-3; TRBD2 matches 9 bases. CDR1 and CDR2 (germline): SNHLY, FYNNEI. After removal of 11 bases from V and 5 bases from J, the junction contained 32 bases not matched to a gene. This CDR3 contains 21 residues. DNA of the CDR3: TGTGCCGGGTGGAAGAGAGGGTCATTGGTGGCGGGAGGGCCCTTTGTAGATACGCAGTATTTT. It encodes CAGWKRGSLVAGGPFVDTQYF.

This chain uses TRBV29-1 with TRBJ1-2; D not resolved. The CDR3 runs 14 residues. The V and J ends lost 6 bases and 6 bases respectively, with 20 bases between them. Germline CDR1 reads SQVTM; CDR2 reads ANQGSEA. CDR3 in DNA: TGCAGCGTCGCTGGTGGAACCCTAGGTAATGGCTACACCTTC. As protein: CSVAGGTLGNGYTF. The complete variable domain, with remaining parts taken from reference TRBV29-1 and TRBJ1-2, reads SAVISQKPSRDICQRGTSLTIQCQVDSQVTMMFWYRQQPGQSLTLIATANQGSEATYESGFVIDKFPISRPNLTFSTLTVSNMSPEDSSIYLCSVAGGTLGNGYTFGSGTRLTVV.

The V gene is TRBV28, the J gene TRBJ1-2; D is undetermined. The V and J ends lost 7 bases and 4 bases respectively, with 16 bases between them. Germline V gene data show CDR1 as MDHEN and CDR2 as SYDVKM. The CDR3 runs 14 residues. In nucleotides, the CDR3 is TGTGCCAGCACTCCTTTGGTAGGGCTCTATGGCTACACCTTC. Translation: CASTPLVGLYGYTF.

This clone has just one count. The genes are TRBV28 and TRBJ1-4, with a possible D match to TRBD1 (5 bases). The V end lost 6 bases, the J end lost 0 bases, and 14 bases lay between the germline ends. In germline, CDR1 is MDHEN, CDR2 SYDVKM. There are 16 residues in the CDR3. The CDR3 nucleotides read TGTGCCAGCAGCCCTGACAGTCTTGCAACTAATGAAAAACTGTTTTTT. It translates to CASSPDSLATNEKLFF.

The V and J genes are TRBV6-5 and TRBJ2-2, with 8 bases that match TRBD1. J gave up 5 bases and V 8 bases, and 4 bases lay outside the gene matches. Per the germline V gene, CDR1 is MNHEY and CDR2 is SVGAGI. CDR3 length: 13 residues. CDR3 DNA: TGTGCCAGCCTCAGGGGGCTAACCGGGGAGCTGTTTTTT. It encodes CASLRGLTGELFF.

A note on this clone: This same CDR3 is encoded by further DNA sequences in the sample. The gene calls are TRBV9 and TRBJ2-3, with D unclear. The CDR3 consists of 13 residues. Germline CDR1 and CDR2: SGDLS and YYNGEE. V was shortened by 0 bases and J by 3 bases, with 5 bases between the two germline ends. The CDR3 bases are TGTGCCAGCAGCGTAGTGCTTACAGATACGCAGTATTTT. Translated: CASSVVLTDTQYF. Drawing the rest from reference TRBV9 and TRBJ2-3, the complete variable domain is DSGVTQTPKHLITATGQRVTLRCSPRSGDLSVYWYQQSLDQGLQFLIQYYNGEERAKGNILERFSAQQFPDLHSELNLSSLELGDSALYFCASSVVLTDTQYFGPGTRLTVL.

The CDR3 loop reads CASSSQDRAIEQYF. The CDR3 DNA reads TGTGCCAGCAGCTCTCAGGACAGGGCCATCGAGCAGTACTTC. The V gene is TRBV7-2, the J gene TRBJ2-7; TRBD1 matches 8 bases. The CDR3 has 14 residues. The V and J ends lost 4 bases and 6 bases, in that order; junction bases with no gene match: 8. Per germline, CDR1 SGHTA and CDR2 FQGNSA.

The rearrangement links TRBV2 to TRBJ2-2; D tentatively reads TRBD1 or TRBD2 (5 bases each). Trimming left V 9 bases short and J 4 bases short, with 12 bases between. CDR3 length equals 13 residues. Germline values: CDR1 SNHLY, CDR2 FYNNEI. The CDR3 loop is CARGTGPTGELFF. The DNA of the CDR3 is TGTGCCAGGGGGACCGGCCCCACCGGGGAGCTGTTTTTT.

The rearrangement links TRBV5-1 to TRBJ2-2; D gene unclear. This CDR3 has 12 residues. Germline values: CDR1 SGHRS, CDR2 YFSETQ. V was pared by 5 bases and J by 5 bases, with 7 bases between. CDR3: CASSGSTGELFF. In DNA, the CDR3 is TGCGCCAGCAGTGGGTCGACCGGGGAGCTGTTTTTT.

This chain links TRBV5-1 with TRBJ2-3; D gene unclear. There are 15 residues in the CDR3. The V gene lost 4 bases and the J gene lost 2 bases, with 14 bases spanning the gap. Germline V gives CDR1 SGHRS, CDR2 YFSETQ. The CDR3 sequence is CASSLPQSFTDTQYF. CDR3 nucleotides: TGCGCCAGCAGCCTCCCCCAGAGTTTCACAGATACGCAGTATTTT.